The T cell receptor beta chain under discussion was sequenced for a study of cytomegalovirus exposure and HLA in healthy donors. Study-level findings and limits: The tendency of first-cohort TCR clusters to co-occur in the 120 or so validation repertoires emerged from a later analysis.

This CDR3 spans 20 amino acids. Germline assignment: CDR1 SGHRS and CDR2 YFSETQ. Deletions cut 2 bases from V and 3 bases from J, with 29 bases between. Worth noting for this clone: Its antigen is still unknown.

Data came from immunoSEQ multiplex PCR; TCRdb stores just in-frame clones and leaves some out. The repertoire consists of some 98,000 clones, with around nine tenths occurring once and the leading ten covering roughly 3.7%. The V gene is TRBV5-1, the J gene TRBJ1-1; no definite D call. The sequence derives from a woman aged 25 to 39 in good health and CMV-seronegative. The specimen was PBMCs. The CDR3 sequence is CASSLISPGELVVRDTEAFF. The CDR3 DNA reads as TGCGCCAGCAGCTTAATTAGTCCTGGGGAGCTAGTCGTTCGGGACACTGAAGCTTTCTTT. Complete variable domain (other parts from reference TRBV5-1 and TRBJ1-1): KAGVTQTPRYLIKTRGQQVTLSCSPISGHRSVSWYQQTPGQGLQFLFEYFSETQRNKGNFPGRFSGRQFSNSRSEMNVSTLELGDSALYLCASSLISPGELVVRDTEAFFGQGTRLTVV.